This T cell receptor (beta chain) was recovered during a study of molecular identifiers for immune sequencing clone quantification (dated by TCRdb to between 2018 and 2020). For context, the study as a whole: For a replicate experiment, RNA from around 20,000 or 99,000 naive CD8 T cells was divided into five aliquots, and four of the five aliquots were sequenced. CD8 T cells were used in a methods study to benchmark molecular-identifier clustering-based TCR repertoire sequencing (MIDCIRS) and TCR RNA copy counting. General conclusions and limits of the study: When barcode sub-clustering was left out, chimeric consensus sequences inflated TCR diversity, with chimeras reaching as high as 47%. The naive libraries included spiked-in Jurkat TCR RNA (10 copies' worth), and this Jurkat TCR RNA is not part of the donor repertoire. Even against a background of about a million naive CD8 T cells, spiked-in Jurkat TCR RNA amounting to a single cell's worth was reported to be detectable. In CMV-specific effector cells, clones with more than 20 RNA copies contained over 99% of molecules, whereas in naive cells such clones contained under 1% of molecules. Approximately 3.1 recovered TCR RNA copies per cell were obtained by modeling, versus roughly 10 by digital PCR, implying a capture efficiency of 30% to 35%. Highly expanded clone sizes could be underestimated if identical TCR molecules share a barcode.

Libraries of naive CD8 T cells were built from approximately 20,000 to 980,000 sorted cells, with 10%, 30% or 50% of the purified RNA used. Naive CD8 T cells, defined as CD8+CD4-CCR7+CD45RA+, were FACS-sorted into RLT Plus buffer on a BD FACSAria II. Ten to eleven TCR copies' worth of Jurkat RNA were spiked into about 20,000-1,000,000 naive CD8 T cell samples to test detection sensitivity. Enrichment of CD8 T cells was done with RosetteSep CD8+ T Cell Enrichment Cocktail plus Ficoll-Paque, and ACK red cell lysis came afterward. This clonotype has a handful of counts. Its specific antigen is unknown. Base qualities are missing; no much larger clone stands one base away. Taken from cysteine to phenylalanine, the CDR3 has 14 residues. Of all the DNA, just the CDR3 is kept, 42 bases in frame from base 1. CDR1 and CDR2 are drawn from the germline V gene (reference sequence): LGHDT, YNNKEL. V loses 0 bases of germline sequence and J loses 2 bases, and the interval between the two ends is 7 bases.

The library was produced with PCR. Sequencing used a NextSeq 500. Preparation of bulk TCR libraries followed a previously described approach, with the TCR primers listed in Table S5. The Qiagen AllPrep DNA/RNA kit was used to purify total RNA. Reads from multiple sequencing runs of the same library were pooled before analysis. In the original analysis: Only reads with exact TCR constant sequence were kept, trimmed to 150 nt, and grouped by their 12-nt molecular barcodes. Reads inside each barcode group were sub-clustered using a 15% Levenshtein threshold, and a quality-weighted consensus sequence was constructed for each RNA molecule. Non-functional sequences were filtered out, along with any lower-count sequence sitting one edit away from another sequence. Based on fitting two negative binomial distributions, any barcode sub-cluster with under 20% of the maximum read count was discarded. Using fastp at Q25 and MiXCR, TCRdb reprocessed the public reads and kept productive beta chains. Rows are combined by CDR3 protein, so each entry shows the most common genes and DNA. It is TCRdb's table, rather than the study itself, that gives the V and J calls and clone size. The sample data list approximately 320,000 distinct CDR3 sequences, and roughly a quarter of these were observed just once. The ten largest account for 0.7% to 0.95% of the sample.

The sample consisted of naive CD8+ T cells from blood, with Jurkat cell RNA spiked in. The label giving this sample's cell subset or site can be read as: FACS-sorted CD8+CD4-CCR7+CD45RA+ naive T cells. The chain is encoded by TRBV3-1 joined to TRBJ1-2; no D gene can be assigned with confidence. This TCR derives from a human donor in good health. Some libraries in this study had Jurkat cell RNA spiked in. The nucleotide sequence reads as follows: TGTGCCAGCAGCCAAGATCCACACAACTATGGCTACACCTTC. Its translation reads: CASSQDPHNYGYTF. The CDR3 plus the reference TRBV3-1 and TRBJ1-2 genes for the other parts give the full variable domain: DTAVSQTPKYLVTQMGNDKSIKCEQNLGHDTMYWYKQDSKKFLKIMFSYNNKELIINETVPNRFSPKSPDKAHLNLHINSLELGDSAVYFCASSQDPHNYGYTFGSGTRLTVV.